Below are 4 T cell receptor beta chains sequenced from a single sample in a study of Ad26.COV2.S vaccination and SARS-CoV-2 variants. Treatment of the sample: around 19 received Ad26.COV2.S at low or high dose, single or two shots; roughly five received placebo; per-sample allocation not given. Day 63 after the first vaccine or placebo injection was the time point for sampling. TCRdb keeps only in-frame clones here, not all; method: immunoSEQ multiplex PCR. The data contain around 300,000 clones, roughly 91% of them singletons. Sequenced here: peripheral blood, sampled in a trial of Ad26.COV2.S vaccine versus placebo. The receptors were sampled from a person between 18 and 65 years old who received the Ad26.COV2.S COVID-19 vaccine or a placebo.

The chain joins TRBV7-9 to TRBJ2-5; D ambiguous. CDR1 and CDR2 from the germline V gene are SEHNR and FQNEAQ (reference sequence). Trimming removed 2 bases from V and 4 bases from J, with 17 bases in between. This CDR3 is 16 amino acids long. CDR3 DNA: TGTGCCAGCAGCTTATATTTCGGGTCGGCCGGAGAGACCCAGTACTTC. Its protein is CASSLYFGSAGETQYF.

CDR3 sequence (DNA): TGCAGCGGGAGGCCAGGAACAGATACGCAGTATTTT. Translating gives CSGRPGTDTQYF. The chain couples TRBV29-1 to TRBJ2-3; D possibly corresponds to TRBD2 (5 bases). The CDR3 length is 12 residues. V gave up 7 bases and J gave up 3 bases, with 11 bases separating them. Germline values: CDR1 SQVTM, CDR2 ANQGSEA.

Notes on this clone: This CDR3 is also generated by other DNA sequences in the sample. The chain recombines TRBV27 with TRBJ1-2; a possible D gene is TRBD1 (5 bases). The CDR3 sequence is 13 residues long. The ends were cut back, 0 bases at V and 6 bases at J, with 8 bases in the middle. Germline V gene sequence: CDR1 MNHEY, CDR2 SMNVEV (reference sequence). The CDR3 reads CASSLSGANGYTF. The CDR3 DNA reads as TGTGCCAGCAGTTTATCTGGGGCGAATGGCTACACCTTC.

CDR3 sequence (DNA): TGTGCCAGCAAACAGGGGCCAGGTTCACCCCTCCACTTT. This translates into CASKQGPGSPLHF. This rearrangement joins TRBV6-4 to TRBJ1-6, with 7 bases aligning to TRBD1. The germline V gene encodes CDR1 MRHNA and CDR2 SNTAGT. The CDR3 is 13 residues long. The trim removed 7 bases at V and 9 bases at J, leaving 6 bases unmatched.